These T cell receptor beta chains were read from a single sample in a study of T cells after yellow fever vaccination. TCRdb independently ran MiXCR on the 5' RACE reads; one entry per CDR3 protein. The data contain 110,000 to 150,000 distinct CDR3 sequences, 6.6% of them seen just once; the ten biggest clones take up under 0.8%. Material: CD4+ T cells sorted from PBMCs, obtained 10 days after the yellow fever booster vaccination. All receptors derive from a man aged 25 to 40 who received the YFV17D yellow fever vaccine. Both conserved end residues are part of each CDR3. Fields, in order: CDR3 DNA, CDR3 protein, J gene, CDR3 length, D gene, clone size, V gene. D genes are given only for firm matches. A row's size may be missing; if present it is once, few, many or a size class.

TGCGCCAGCAAATCGGGACAGGGGGCCGGTGAGCAGTTCTTC | CASKSGQGAGEQFF | TRBJ2-1 | 14 | TRBD1 | many | TRBV5-1
TGTGCCAGTACTGGGGGGGCGAGCTCCTACAATGAGCAGTTCTTC | CASTGGASSYNEQFF | TRBJ2-1 | 15 | . | many | TRBV5-4
TGTGCCATCAGAGTCGGGACATACGAGCAGTACTTC | CAIRVGTYEQYF | TRBJ2-7 | 12 | . | many | TRBV10-3
TGTGCCAGCAGCTCTAGCGGGAGAGGCAATGAGCAGTTCTTC | CASSSSGRGNEQFF | TRBJ2-1 | 14 | TRBD2 | many | TRBV2
TGCGCCAGCAGCTTGGACGACAATCGGGAGGAGCAGTACTTC | CASSLDDNREEQYF | TRBJ2-7 | 14 | . | many | TRBV5-1
TGTGCCAGCAGCTCCCAGTCGTCAGGGGGACATGGCTACACCTTC | CASSSQSSGGHGYTF | TRBJ1-2 | 15 | TRBD1 | . | TRBV7-2
TGTGCCAGCAGCTTACCAGGGTCTGCCTACAATGAGCAGTTCTTC | CASSLPGSAYNEQFF | TRBJ2-1 | 15 | . | many | TRBV11-2
TGCACCAGCAGCCAGGCCCGGGTCACCTACGAGCAGTACTTC | CTSSQARVTYEQYF | TRBJ2-7 | 14 | . | many | TRBV1
TGCAGTGCTAGTTCACTAGCGGAAAACATTCAGTACTTC | CSASSLAENIQYF | TRBJ2-4 | 13 | TRBD2 | many | TRBV20-1
TGTGCCAGCAGCGCCCGACAAAGCGGTAGTCATGAGCAGTTCTTC | CASSARQSGSHEQFF | TRBJ2-1 | 15 | . | few | TRBV9
TGCGCCAGCAGCATGACTAGCTACGGGGGCGGGGAGCTGTTTTTT | CASSMTSYGGGELFF | TRBJ2-2 | 15 | TRBD2 | many | TRBV5-1
TGCGCCAGCATTGCGGGAGGGTCGGATACGCAGTATTTT | CASIAGGSDTQYF | TRBJ2-3 | 13 | TRBD2 | . | TRBV5-1
TGTGCCAGCAGCTCACAGGGACAGGGGCGAGATACGCAGTATTTT | CASSSQGQGRDTQYF | TRBJ2-3 | 15 | TRBD1 | many | TRBV7-6